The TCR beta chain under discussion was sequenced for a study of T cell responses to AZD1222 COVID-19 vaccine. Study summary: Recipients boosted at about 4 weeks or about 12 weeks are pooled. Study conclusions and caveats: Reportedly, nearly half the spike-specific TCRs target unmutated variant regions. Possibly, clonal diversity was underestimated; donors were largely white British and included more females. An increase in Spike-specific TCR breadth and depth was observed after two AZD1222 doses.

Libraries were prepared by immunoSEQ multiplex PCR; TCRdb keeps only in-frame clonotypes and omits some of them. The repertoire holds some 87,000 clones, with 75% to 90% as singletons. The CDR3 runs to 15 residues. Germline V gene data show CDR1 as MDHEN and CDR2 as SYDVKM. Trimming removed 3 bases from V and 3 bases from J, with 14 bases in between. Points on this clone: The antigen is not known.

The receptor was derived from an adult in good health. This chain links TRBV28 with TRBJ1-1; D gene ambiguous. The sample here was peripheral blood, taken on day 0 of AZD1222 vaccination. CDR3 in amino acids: CASSLSDLRDTEAFF. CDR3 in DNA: TGTGCCAGCAGTTTGTCTGACTTGAGAGACACTGAAGCTTTCTTT.